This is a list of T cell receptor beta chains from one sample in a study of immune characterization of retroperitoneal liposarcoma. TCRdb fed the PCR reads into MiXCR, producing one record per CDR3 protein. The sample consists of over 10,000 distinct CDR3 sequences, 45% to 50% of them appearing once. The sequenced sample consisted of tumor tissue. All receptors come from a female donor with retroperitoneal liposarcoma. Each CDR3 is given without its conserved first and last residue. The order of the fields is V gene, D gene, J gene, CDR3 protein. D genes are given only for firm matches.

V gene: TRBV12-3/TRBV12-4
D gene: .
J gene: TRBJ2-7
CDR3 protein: ASSFQGGYYEQY

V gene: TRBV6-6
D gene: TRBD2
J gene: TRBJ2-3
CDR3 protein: ASSLLAGDPTDTQY

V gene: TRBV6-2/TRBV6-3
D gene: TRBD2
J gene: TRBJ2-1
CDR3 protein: ASSWGGRGVAGGNEQF

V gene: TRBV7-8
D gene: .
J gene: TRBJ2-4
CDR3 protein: ASSLAPGRDENIQY

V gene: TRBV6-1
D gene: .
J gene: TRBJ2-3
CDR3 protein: ASSVSSTDTQY

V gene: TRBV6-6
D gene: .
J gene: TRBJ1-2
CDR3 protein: ASSYKAAAYGYT

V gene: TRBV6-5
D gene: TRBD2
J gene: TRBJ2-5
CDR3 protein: ASSYAGAETQY

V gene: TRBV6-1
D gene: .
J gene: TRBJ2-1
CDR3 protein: ASSWGTKARNEQF

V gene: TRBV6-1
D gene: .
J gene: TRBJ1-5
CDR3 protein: ASSDVQPQH

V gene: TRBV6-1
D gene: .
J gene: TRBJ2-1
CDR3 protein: ASSLPTGLEETQF

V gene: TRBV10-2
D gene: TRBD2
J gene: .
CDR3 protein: ASSRLAVSYNEQY

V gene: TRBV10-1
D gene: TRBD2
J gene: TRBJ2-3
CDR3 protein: ASSELTSGRTDTQY

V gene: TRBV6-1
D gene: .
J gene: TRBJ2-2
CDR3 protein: ASGRWGAANTGELF

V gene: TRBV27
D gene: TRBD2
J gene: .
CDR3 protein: ASSFPGTSGNEQY

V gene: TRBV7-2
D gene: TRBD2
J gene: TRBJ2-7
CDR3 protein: SSSFSGGPYEQY

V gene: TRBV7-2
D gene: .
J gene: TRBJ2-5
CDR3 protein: ASSLVVRETQY

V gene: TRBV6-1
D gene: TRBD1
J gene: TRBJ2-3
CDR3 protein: ASRNPGQGPSDTQY

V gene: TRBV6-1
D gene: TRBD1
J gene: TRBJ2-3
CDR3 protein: ASSELTGGSYEQY

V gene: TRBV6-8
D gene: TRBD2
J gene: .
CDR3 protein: ASSGAGGQETQY

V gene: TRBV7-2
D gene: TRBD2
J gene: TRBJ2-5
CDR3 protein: ASAGLAGGGGQETQY

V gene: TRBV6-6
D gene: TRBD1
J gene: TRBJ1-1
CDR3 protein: ASSYLGQGAAEAF

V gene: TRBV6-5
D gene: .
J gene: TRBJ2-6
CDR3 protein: ASSYWDTSGANVLT

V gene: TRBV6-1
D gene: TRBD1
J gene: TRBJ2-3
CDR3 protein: ASTTIGTGGTDTQY

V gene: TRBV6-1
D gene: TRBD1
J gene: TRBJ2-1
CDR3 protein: ASGQVFLYEQF

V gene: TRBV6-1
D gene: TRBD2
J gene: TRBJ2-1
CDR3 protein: ASSERGGSSYEQF

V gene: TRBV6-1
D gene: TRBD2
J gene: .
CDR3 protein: ASSYTRLAGGEQY

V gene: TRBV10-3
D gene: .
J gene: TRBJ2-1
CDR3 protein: ASRAQGALYEQF

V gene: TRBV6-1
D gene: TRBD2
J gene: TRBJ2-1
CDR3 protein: ASSGASGPNEQF

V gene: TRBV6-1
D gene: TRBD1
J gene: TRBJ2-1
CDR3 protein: ASSMTGNEQF

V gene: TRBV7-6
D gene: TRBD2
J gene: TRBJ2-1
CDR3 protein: SSSSLADLYNEQF

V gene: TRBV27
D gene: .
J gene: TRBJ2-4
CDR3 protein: ASRAGAGGKPYNEQY

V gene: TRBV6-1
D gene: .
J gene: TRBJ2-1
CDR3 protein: ASSDAGRAYNEQF

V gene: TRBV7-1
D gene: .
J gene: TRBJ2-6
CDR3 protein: ASTKDSGANVLT

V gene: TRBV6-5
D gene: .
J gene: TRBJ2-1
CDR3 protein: ASSYSGGSNEQF

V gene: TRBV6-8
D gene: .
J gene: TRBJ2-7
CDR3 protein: ASSRSPRAEGSYEQY

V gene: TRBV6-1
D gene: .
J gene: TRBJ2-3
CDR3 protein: ASSSVTDTQY

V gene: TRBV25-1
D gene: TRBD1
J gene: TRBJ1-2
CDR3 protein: ASSGQGANYGYT